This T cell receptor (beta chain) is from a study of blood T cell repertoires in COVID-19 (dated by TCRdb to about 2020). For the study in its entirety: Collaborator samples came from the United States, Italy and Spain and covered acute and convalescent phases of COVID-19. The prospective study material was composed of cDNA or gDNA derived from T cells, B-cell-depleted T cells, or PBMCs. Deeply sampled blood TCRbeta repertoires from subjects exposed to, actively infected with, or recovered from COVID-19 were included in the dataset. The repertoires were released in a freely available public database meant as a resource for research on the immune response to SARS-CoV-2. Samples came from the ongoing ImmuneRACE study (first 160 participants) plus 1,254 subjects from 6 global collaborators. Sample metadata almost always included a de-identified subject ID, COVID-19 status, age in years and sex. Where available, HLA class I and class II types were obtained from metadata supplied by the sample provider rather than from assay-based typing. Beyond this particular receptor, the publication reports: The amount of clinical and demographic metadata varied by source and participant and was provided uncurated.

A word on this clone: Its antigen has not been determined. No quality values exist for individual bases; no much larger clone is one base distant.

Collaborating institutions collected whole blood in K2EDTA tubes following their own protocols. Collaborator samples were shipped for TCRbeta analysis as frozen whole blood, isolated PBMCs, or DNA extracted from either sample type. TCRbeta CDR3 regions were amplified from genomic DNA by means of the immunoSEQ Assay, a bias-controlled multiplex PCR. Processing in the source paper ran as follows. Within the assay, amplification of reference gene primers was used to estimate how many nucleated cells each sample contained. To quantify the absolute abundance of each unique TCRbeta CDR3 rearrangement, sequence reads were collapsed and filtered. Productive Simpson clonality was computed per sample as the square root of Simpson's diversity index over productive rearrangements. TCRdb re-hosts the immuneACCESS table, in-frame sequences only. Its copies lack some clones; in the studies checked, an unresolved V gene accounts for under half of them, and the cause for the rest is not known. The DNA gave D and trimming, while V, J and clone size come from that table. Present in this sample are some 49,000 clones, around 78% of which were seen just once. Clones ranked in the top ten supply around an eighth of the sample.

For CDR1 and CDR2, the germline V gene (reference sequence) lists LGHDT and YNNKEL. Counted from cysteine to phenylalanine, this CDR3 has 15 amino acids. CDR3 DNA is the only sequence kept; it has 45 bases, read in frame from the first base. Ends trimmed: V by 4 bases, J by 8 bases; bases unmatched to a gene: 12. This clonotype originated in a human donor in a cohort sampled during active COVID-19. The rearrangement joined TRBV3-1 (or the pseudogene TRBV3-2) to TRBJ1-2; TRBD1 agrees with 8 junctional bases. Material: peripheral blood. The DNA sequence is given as TGTGCCAGCAGCCTCGAGCCGCAGGGGGCAGGAGGCTACACCTTC. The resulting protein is CASSLEPQGAGGYTF.